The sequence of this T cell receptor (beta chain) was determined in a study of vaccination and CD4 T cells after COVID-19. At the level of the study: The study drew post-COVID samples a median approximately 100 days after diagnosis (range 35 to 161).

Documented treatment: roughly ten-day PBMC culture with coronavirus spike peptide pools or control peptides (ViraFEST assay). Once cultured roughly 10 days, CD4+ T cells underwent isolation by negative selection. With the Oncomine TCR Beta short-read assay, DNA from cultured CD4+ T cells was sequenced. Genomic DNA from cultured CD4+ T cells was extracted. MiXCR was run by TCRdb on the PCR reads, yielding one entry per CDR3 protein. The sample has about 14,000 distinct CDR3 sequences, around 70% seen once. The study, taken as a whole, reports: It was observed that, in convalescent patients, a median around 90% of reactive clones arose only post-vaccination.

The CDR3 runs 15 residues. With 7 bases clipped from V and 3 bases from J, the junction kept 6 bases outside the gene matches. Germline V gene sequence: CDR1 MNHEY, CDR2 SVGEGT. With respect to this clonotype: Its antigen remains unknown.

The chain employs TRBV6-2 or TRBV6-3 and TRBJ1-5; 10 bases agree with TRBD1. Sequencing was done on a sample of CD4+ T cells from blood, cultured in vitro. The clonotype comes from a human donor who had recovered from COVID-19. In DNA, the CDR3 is TGTGCCAGCAAGTGGGACAGGGGCCACAATCAGCCCCAGCATTTT. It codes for CASKWDRGHNQPQHF.